The 3 T cell receptor beta chains below all came from one sample that was sequenced in a study of blood T cell repertoires in COVID-19. Here immunoSEQ multiplex PCR was the method, and the copy in TCRdb shows in-frame clones only, minus some. Of approximately 88,000 clones listed, more than 75% are singletons. Sequencing was carried out using peripheral blood. All receptors derive from a woman of 80 years or more with active or convalescent COVID-19.

CDR3 sequence reads: CASSLGRRQETQYF. In DNA, the CDR3 is TGTGCCAGCAGCTTGGGTAGGAGACAAGAGACCCAGTACTTC. V is TRBV5-6 and J is TRBJ2-5; D is ambiguous. Germline V gives CDR1 SGHDT, CDR2 YYEEEE. The CDR3 has 14 residues. Trimming shortened V by 0 bases and J by 2 bases, and 8 bases separated the two germline ends.

V is TRBV30 and J is TRBJ1-2; 8 bases agree with TRBD1. The CDR3 contains 12 residues. Germline CDR1 and CDR2: GTSNPN and SVGIG (reference sequence). The V segment lost 3 bases and the J segment 8 bases; nucleotides outside the gene matches: 5. CDR3: CAWRMTGAGYTF. CDR3 DNA: TGTGCCTGGAGAATGACAGGGGCCGGCTACACCTTC.

The chain has TRBV10-3 and TRBJ1-3; D uncertain. CDR3 size: 17 residues. Germline V gene lookup returns CDR1 ENHRY and CDR2 SYGVKD. V was shortened by 2 bases and J by 0 bases, with 14 bases between the two germline ends. The CDR3 bases are TGTGCCATCAGTGAGCCGGCGTGGAGGGTCTCTGGAAACACCATATATTTT. This translates into CAISEPAWRVSGNTIYF.